This passage covers 10 T cell receptor beta chains from one sample sequenced in a study of blood T cell repertoires in COVID-19. Only in-frame clones appear in the TCRdb table, and some are missing; sequencing was by immunoSEQ multiplex PCR. The sample records fewer than 350,000 clones, approximately 83% being singletons. The specimen was PBMCs or T cells enriched from blood (not recorded which). The receptor source for this set is a man aged 25 to 40 who had recovered from COVID-19.

The rearrangement uses TRBV30 and TRBJ1-1; 10 bases are a match to TRBD1. Trimming took 3 bases from V and 4 from J; bases not matched to a gene: 11. Germline CDR1 GTSNPN, CDR2 SVGIG (reference sequence). The CDR3 loop spans 16 amino acids. CDR3 in DNA: TGTGCCTGGAGCGACTGGACAGGGGGGGGTGTCACTGAAGCTTTCTTT. It translates to CAWSDWTGGGVTEAFF.

V usage is TRBV19 and J usage is TRBJ2-2; 9 bases map to TRBD1. Germline V lookup: CDR1 LNHDA, CDR2 SQIVND (reference sequence). The CDR3 sequence is 15 residues long. V shed 4 bases and J 1 base; nucleotides not matched to a gene: 1. As DNA, the CDR3 is TGTGCCAGTAGTAGGGACAGGGTGAACACCGGGGAGCTGTTTTTT. This codes for CASSRDRVNTGELFF.

The chain carries TRBV6-5 and TRBJ1-1; 7 bases line up with TRBD1. The CDR3 covers 14 residues. In germline, CDR1 is MNHEY, CDR2 SVGAGI. V lost 5 bases to trimming and J lost 1 base; unmatched junction nucleotides: 4. The CDR3 loop is CASSPRQGNTEAFF. The DNA of the CDR3 is TGTGCCAGCAGTCCCCGACAGGGGAACACTGAAGCTTTCTTT.

The chain has TRBV27 and TRBJ2-1, with 7 bases lining up with TRBD2. Unmatched junction bases numbered 5, after V lost 3 bases and J lost 0 bases. From germline, CDR1 is MNHEY and CDR2 SMNVEV (reference sequence). The CDR3 has 16 amino acids. The CDR3 nucleotides are TGTGCCAGCAGTTTCCGAGCGGGAAGCTCCTACAATGAGCAGTTCTTC. Residues: CASSFRAGSSYNEQFF.

The gene calls are TRBV30 and TRBJ2-5, with 11 bases lining up with TRBD2. V shed 8 bases and J 4 bases; nucleotides not matched to a gene: 6. The germline V gene encodes CDR1 GTSNPN and CDR2 SVGIG (reference sequence). The CDR3 runs 13 residues. CDR3 DNA: TGTGCCGTTAGACTAGCGGGACCAGAGACCCAGTACTTC. It translates to CAVRLAGPETQYF.

The chain recombines TRBV4-1 with TRBJ1-1; maybe TRBD1 (5 bases). Germline V gene sequence: CDR1 MGHRA, CDR2 YSYEKL. V was trimmed by 4 bases and J by 1 base, leaving 7 bases between them. The CDR3 spans 13 residues. CDR3 sequence: CASSPGGNTEAFF. The DNA of the CDR3 is TGCGCCAGCAGCCCCGGGGGGAACACTGAAGCTTTCTTT.

The chain combines TRBV7-2 with TRBJ1-6, with 7 bases matching TRBD1. The CDR3 length is 19 residues. Germline CDR1 is SGHTA and CDR2 is FQGNSA. Trimming took 2 bases from V and 0 from J; bases not matched to a gene: 10. In DNA form, the CDR3 reads TGTGCCAGCAGCTTATTTAGACAGGGCGTAAGCTCCTATAATTCACCCCTCCACTTT. It yields the protein CASSLFRQGVSSYNSPLHF.

The chain recombines TRBV19 with TRBJ1-1; possible D gene TRBD1, 5 bases. This CDR3 has 13 amino acids. The V gene's germline CDR1 is LNHDA and CDR2 SQIVND (reference sequence). V shed 3 bases and J shed 4 bases, with 9 bases lying between them. The CDR3 coding sequence is TGTGCCAGTAGTATGTCCGGGGGCACTGAAGCTTTCTTT. Translation: CASSMSGGTEAFF.

The V and J genes are TRBV6-5 and TRBJ1-1; D is possibly TRBD1 (6 bases). The V gene's germline CDR1 is MNHEY and CDR2 SVGAGI. CDR3 length: 14 residues. V lost 5 bases, J lost 1 base, and 11 bases lay in between. The CDR3 region has the DNA TGTGCCAGCAGTCCCTACAGGGCGAACACTGAAGCTTTCTTT. Translated, it gives CASSPYRANTEAFF.

V gene TRBV6-5 combines with J gene TRBJ2-5; D perhaps matches TRBD1 (6 bases). The germline CDR1 and CDR2 sequences are MNHEY and SVGAGI. The CDR3 is 12 amino acids. Deletions cut 10 bases from V and 7 bases from J, with 16 bases between. CDR3 sequence (DNA): TGTGCCACCGACAGGACCTTATTGACCCAGTACTTC. Translation: CATDRTLLTQYF.